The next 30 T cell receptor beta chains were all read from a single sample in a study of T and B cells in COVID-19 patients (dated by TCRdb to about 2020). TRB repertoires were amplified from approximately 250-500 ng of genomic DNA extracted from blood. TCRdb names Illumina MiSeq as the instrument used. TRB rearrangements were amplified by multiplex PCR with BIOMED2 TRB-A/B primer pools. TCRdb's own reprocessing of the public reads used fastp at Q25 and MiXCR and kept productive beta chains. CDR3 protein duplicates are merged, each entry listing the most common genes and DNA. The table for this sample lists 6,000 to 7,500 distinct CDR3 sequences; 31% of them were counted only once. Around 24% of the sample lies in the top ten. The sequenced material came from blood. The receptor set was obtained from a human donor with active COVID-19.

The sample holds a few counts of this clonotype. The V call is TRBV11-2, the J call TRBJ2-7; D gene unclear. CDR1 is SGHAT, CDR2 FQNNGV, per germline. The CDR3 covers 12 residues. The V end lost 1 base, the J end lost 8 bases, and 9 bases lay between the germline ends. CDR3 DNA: TGTGCCAGCAGCTTAGTAGAGGTCAAGCAGTACTTC. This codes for CASSLVEVKQYF.

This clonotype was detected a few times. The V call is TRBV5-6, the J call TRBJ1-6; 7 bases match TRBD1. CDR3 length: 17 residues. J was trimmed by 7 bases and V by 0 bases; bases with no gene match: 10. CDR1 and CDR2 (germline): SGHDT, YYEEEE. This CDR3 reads CASSLGTGVGLNSPLHF. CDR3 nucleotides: TGTGCCAGCAGCTTGGGAACAGGGGTAGGGTTGAATTCACCCCTCCACTTT.

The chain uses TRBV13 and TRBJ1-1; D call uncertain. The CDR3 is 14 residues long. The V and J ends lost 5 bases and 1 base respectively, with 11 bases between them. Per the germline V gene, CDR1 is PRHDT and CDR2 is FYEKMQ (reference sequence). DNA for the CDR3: TGTGCCAGCAGCGCAGCCAGAGGGAACACTGAAGCTTTCTTT. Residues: CASSAARGNTEAFF.

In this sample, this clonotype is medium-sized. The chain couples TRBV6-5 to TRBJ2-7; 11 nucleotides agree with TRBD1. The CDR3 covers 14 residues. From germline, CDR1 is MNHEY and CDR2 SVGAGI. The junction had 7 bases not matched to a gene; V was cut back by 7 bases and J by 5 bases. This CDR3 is CASNPGTGGHEQYF. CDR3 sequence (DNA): TGTGCCAGCAACCCCGGGACAGGGGGTCACGAGCAGTACTTC.

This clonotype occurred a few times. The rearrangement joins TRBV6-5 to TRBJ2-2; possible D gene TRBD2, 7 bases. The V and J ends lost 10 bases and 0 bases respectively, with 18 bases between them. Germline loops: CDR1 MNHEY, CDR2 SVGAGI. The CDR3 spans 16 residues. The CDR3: CATGSRGGSNTGELFF. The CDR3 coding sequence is TGTGCCACCGGATCCAGGGGAGGGTCGAACACCGGGGAGCTGTTTTTT.

The DNA of the CDR3 is TGTGCCAGCAGCTTGGGGACAAAAGGAGGAGAGACCCAGTACTTC. Its protein product is CASSLGTKGGETQYF. The V gene is TRBV5-6, the J gene TRBJ2-5, with D perhaps assigned TRBD1 or TRBD2 (5 bases each). Germline V CDR1 and CDR2: SGHDT, YYEEEE. There are 15 residues in the CDR3. V lost 0 bases to trimming and J lost 4 bases, with 13 bases between them. Full variable domain (outside the CDR3, taken from reference TRBV5-6 and TRBJ2-5): DAGVTQSPTHLIKTRGQQVTLRCSPKSGHDTVSWYQQALGQGPQFIFQYYEEEERQRGNFPDRFSGHQFPNYSSELNVNALLLGDSALYLCASSLGTKGGETQYFGPGTRLLVL.

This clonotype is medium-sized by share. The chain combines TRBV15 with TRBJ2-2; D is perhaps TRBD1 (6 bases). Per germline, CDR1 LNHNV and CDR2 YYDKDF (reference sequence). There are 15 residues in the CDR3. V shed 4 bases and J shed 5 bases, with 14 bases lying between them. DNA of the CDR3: TGTGCCACCAGCACCAACAGGGTGGGGACCGGGGAGCTGTTTTTT. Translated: CATSTNRVGTGELFF.

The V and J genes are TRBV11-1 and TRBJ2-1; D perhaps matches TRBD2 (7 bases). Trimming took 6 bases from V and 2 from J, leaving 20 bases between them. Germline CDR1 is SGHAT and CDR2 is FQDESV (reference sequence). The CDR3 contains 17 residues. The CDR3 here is CASSSDSWEGAYNEQFF. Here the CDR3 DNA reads TGTGCCAGCAGTTCCGACTCGTGGGAGGGGGCCTACAATGAGCAGTTCTTC.

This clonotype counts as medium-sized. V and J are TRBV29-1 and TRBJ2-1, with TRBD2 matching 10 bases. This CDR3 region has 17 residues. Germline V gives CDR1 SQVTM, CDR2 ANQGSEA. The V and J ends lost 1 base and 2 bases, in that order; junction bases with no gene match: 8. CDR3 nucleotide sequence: TGCAGCGTTGAAGGTAGCACTAGCGGGGTCCCCTACAATGAGCAGTTCTTC. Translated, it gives CSVEGSTSGVPYNEQFF.

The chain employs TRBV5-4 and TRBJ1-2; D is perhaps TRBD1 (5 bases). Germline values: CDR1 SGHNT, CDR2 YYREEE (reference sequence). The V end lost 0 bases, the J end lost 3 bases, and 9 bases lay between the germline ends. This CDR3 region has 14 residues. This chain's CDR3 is CASSLDGTDYGYTF. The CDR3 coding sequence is TGTGCCAGCAGCTTGGACGGGACTGACTATGGCTACACCTTC.

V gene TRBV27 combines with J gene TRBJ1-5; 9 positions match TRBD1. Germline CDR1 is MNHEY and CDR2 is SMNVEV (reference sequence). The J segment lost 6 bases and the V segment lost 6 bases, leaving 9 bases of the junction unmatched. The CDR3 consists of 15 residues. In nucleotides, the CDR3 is TGTGCCAGCAGCTTCACAGGGGGCTTGGGTCAGCCCCAGCATTTT. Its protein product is CASSFTGGLGQPQHF.

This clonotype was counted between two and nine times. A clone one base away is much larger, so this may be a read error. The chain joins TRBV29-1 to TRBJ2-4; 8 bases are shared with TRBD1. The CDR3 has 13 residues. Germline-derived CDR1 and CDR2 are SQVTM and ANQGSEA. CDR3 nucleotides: TGCGGCGCTCGTACAGGGGGAAACGGCATTCAGTACTTC. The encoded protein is CGARTGGNGIQYF.

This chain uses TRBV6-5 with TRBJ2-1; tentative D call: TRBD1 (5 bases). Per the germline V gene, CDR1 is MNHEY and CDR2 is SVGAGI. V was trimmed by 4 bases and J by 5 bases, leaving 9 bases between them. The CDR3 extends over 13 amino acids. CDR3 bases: TGTGCCAGCAGTTTTGGCAGGGACAATGAGCAGTTCTTC. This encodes CASSFGRDNEQFF.

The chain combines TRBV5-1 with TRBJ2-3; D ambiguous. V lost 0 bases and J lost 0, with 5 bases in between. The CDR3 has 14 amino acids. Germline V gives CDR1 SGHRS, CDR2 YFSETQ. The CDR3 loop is CASSLGGSTDTQYF. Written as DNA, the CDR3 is TGCGCCAGCAGCTTGGGGGGTAGCACAGATACGCAGTATTTT.

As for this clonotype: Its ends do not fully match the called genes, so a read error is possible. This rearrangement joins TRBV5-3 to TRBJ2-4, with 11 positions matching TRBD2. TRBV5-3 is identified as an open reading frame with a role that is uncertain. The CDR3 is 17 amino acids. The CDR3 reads CASSSGVSGGEDNIQYF. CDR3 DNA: TGCGCCAGCAGCTCTGGGGTTAGCGGGGGGGAAGACAACATTCAGTACTTC.

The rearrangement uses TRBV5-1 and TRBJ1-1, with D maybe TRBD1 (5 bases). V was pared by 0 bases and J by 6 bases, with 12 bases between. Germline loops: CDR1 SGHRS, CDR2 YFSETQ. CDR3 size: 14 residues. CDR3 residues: CASSLVGGGSEAFF. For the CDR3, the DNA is TGCGCCAGCAGCTTGGTTGGGGGGGGGTCTGAAGCTTTCTTT.

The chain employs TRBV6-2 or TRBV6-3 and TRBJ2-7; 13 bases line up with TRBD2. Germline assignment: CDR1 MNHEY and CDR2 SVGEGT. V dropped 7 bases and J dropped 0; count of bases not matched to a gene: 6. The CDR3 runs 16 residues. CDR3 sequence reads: CASTTGLAGFSYEQYF. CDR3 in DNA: TGTGCCAGCACTACGGGACTAGCGGGGTTCTCCTACGAGCAGTACTTC.

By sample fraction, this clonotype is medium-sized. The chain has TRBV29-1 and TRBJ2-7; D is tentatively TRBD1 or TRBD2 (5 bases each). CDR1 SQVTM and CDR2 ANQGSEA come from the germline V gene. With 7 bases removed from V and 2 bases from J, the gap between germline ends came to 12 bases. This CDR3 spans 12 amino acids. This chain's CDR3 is CSAGRGPYEQYV. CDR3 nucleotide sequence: TGCAGCGCCGGACGGGGACCCTACGAGCAGTACGTC.

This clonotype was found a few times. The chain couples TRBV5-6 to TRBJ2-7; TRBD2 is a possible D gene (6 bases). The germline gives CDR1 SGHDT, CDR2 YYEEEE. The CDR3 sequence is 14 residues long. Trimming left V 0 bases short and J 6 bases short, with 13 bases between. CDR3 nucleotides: TGTGCCAGCAGCTTGGGGTCGGGGGACCCCGAGCAGTACGTC. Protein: CASSLGSGDPEQYV.

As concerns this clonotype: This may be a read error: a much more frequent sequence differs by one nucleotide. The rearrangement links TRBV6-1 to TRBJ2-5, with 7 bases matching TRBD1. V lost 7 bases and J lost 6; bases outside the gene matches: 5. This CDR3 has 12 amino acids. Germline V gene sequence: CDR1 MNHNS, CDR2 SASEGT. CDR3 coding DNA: TGTGCCAGCACGACAGGGATGAAGACCCAGTACTTC. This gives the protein CASTTGMKTQYF.

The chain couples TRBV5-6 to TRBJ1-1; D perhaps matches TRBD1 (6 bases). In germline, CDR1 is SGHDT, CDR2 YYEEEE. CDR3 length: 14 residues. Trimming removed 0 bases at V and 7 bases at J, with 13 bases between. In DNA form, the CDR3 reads TGTGCCAGCAGCTTGGTGGACAGCCGGTATGAAGCTTTCTTT. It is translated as CASSLVDSRYEAFF.

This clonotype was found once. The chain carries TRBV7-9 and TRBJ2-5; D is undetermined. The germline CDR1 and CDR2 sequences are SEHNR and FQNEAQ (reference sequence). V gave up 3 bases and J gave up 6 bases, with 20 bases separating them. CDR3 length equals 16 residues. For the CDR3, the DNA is TGTGCCAGCAGCTTCATGTCTGTCCAACTCGAAAAGACCCAGTACTTC. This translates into CASSFMSVQLEKTQYF.

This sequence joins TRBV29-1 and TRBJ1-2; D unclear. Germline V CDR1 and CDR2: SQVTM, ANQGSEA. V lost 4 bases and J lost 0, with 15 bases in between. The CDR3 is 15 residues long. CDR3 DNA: TGCAGCGTTGTCGACGGCGATTACACTAACTATGGCTACACCTTC. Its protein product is CSVVDGDYTNYGYTF. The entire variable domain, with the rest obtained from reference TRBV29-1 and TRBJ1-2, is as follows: SAVISQKPSRDICQRGTSLTIQCQVDSQVTMMFWYRQQPGQSLTLIATANQGSEATYESGFVIDKFPISRPNLTFSTLTVSNMSPEDSSIYLCSVVDGDYTNYGYTFGSGTRLTVV.

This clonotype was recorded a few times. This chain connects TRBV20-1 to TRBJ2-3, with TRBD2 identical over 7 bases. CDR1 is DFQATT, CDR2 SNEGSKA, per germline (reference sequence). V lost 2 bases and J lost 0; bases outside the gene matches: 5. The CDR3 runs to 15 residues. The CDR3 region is CSARRLAESTDTQYF. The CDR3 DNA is TGCAGTGCTAGAAGGCTAGCGGAAAGCACAGATACGCAGTATTTT.

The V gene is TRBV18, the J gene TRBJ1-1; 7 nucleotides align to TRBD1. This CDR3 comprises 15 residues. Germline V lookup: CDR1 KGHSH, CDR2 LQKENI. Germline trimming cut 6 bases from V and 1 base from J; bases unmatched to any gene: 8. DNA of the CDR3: TGTGCCAGCTCCCCGGGACAGCAGGGGAACACTGAAGCTTTCTTT. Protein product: CASSPGQQGNTEAFF.

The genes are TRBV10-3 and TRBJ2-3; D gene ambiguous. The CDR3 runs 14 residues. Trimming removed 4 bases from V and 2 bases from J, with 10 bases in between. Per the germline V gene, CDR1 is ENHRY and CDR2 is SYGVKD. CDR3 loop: CAISGVLDTDTQYF. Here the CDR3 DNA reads TGTGCCATCAGTGGGGTTCTTGACACAGATACGCAGTATTTT.

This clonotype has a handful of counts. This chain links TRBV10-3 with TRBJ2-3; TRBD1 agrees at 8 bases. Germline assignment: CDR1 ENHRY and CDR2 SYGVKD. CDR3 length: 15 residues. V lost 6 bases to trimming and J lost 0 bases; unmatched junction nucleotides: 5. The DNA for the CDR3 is TGTGCCATCAGGTTGGGACAGGCTAGCACAGATACGCAGTATTTT. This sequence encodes CAIRLGQASTDTQYF.

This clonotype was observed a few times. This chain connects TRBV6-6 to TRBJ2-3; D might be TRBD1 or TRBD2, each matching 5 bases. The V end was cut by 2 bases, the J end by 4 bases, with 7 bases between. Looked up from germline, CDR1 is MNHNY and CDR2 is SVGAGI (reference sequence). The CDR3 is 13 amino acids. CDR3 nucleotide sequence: TGTGCCAGCAGTTACGTGGGGGCAGATACGCAGTATTTT. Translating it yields CASSYVGADTQYF.

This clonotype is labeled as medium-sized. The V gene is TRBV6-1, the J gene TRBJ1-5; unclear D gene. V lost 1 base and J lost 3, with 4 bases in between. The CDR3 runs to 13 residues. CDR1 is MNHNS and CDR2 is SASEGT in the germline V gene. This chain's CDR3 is CASSEDANQPQHF. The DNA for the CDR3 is TGTGCCAGCAGTGAAGACGCCAATCAGCCCCAGCATTTT.

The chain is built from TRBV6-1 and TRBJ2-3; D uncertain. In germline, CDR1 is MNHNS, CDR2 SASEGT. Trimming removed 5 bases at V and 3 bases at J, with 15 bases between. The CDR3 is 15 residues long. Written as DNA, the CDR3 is TGTGCCAGCAGTCAGCACCCTACTGGGACAGATACGCAGTATTTT. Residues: CASSQHPTGTDTQYF.